This TCR beta chain was profiled in a study of blood T cell repertoires in COVID-19. Overall study context: Acute and convalescent COVID-19 specimens originated in the United States, Italy and Spain. Sample material is recorded as cDNA or gDNA derived from T cells, B-cell-depleted T cells, or PBMCs.

The data were produced by immunoSEQ multiplex PCR, yet TCRdb's version contains in-frame clones alone and is incomplete. The table includes some 89,000 clones, 76% detected once. The CDR3 spans 16 residues. Germline loops: CDR1 MGHDK, CDR2 SYGVNS. V lost 1 base and J lost 0, with 9 bases in between. The genes are TRBV25-1 and TRBJ1-4; D not resolved. The receptor was isolated from a man aged 65 to 79 with acute or convalescent COVID-19. Sequenced: peripheral blood. The CDR3 sequence is CASSESSRSTNEKLFF. The CDR3 DNA sequence: TGTGCCAGCAGTGAATCTAGCAGGTCAACTAATGAAAAACTGTTTTTT.